The clone carrying this T cell receptor (beta chain) was counted a few times. As yet, its antigen is unknown. V lost 0 bases and J 8 bases, leaving 12 bases between the germline ends. The CDR3 contains 14 residues. Germline V lookup: CDR1 SGHRS, CDR2 YFSETQ. This record comes from a study of blood T cells in healthy people across ages. Study-wide points: Versus aged donors, long-lived donors had higher diversity and more naive CD4+ cells.

The use of a sample-barcoded 5' primer and a J-beta primer mix characterized a second PCR of roughly 6 to 11 cycles. Each CDR3 protein is one row after TCRdb ran MiXCR on the 5' RACE reads. This repertoire shows around 690,000 distinct CDR3 sequences, roughly three fifths found once; its top ten account for approximately 40%. The specimen was blood. The sequence was obtained from a man in his sixties in good health. The V gene is TRBV5-1, the J gene TRBJ2-1; possibly TRBD1 for D (6 bases). CDR3 amino acids: CASSLVSGVDEQFF. The CDR3 DNA is TGCGCCAGCAGCTTGGTTTCAGGGGTGGATGAGCAGTTCTTC.